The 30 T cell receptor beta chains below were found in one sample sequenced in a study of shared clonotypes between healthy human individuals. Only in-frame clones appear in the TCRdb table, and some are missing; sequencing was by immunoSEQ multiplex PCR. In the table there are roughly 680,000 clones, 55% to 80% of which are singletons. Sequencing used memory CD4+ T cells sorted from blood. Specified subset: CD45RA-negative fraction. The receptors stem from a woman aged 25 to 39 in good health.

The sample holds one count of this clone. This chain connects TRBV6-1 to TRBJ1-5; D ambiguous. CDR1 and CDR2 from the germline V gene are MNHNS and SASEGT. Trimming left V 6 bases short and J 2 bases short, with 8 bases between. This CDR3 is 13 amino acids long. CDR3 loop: CASRREGNQPQHF. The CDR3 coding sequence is TGTGCCAGCAGGAGGGAGGGCAATCAGCCCCAGCATTTT.

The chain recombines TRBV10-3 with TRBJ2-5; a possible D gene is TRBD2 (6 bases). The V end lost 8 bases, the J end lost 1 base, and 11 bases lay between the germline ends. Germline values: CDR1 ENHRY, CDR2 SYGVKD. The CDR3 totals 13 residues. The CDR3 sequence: CAIAGSSQETQYF. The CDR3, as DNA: TGTGCCATCGCGGGATCCTCCCAAGAGACCCAGTACTTC.

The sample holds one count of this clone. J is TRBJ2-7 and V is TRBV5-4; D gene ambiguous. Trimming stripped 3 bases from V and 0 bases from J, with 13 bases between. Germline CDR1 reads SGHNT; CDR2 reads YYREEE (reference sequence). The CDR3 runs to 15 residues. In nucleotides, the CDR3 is TGTGCCAGCAGCTCGACGACCGTTAGCTCCTACGAGCAGTACTTC. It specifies CASSSTTVSSYEQYF.

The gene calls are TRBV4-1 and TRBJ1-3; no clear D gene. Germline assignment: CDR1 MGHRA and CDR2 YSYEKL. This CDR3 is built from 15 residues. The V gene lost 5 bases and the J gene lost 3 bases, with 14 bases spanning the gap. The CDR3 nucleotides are TGCGCCAGCAGCAAAGGGCTCGACCGTGGAAACACCATATATTTT. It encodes CASSKGLDRGNTIYF.

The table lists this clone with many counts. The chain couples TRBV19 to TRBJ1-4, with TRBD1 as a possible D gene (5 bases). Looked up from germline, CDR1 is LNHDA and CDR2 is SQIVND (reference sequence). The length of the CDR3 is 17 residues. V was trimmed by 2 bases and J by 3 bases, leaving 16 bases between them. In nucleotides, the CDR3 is TGTGCCAGTAGTATAACACAGGAGGCCAGACCTAATGAAAAACTGTTTTTT. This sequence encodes CASSITQEARPNEKLFF.

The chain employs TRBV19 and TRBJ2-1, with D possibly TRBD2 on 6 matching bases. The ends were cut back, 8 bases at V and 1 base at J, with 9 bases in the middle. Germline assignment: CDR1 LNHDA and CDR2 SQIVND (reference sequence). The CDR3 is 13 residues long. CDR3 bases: TGTGCCAGTGTAGCGGCGTCCTACAATGAGCAGTTCTTC. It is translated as CASVAASYNEQFF.

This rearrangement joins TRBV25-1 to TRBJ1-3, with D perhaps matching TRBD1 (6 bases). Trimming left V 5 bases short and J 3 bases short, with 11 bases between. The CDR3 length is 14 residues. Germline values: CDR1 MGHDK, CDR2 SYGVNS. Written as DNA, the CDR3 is TGTGCCAGCAGTACCATAGGGGGTGGAAACACCATATATTTT. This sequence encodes CASSTIGGGNTIYF. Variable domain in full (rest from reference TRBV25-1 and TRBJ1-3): EADIYQTPRYLVIGTGKKITLECSQTMGHDKMYWYQQDPGMELHLIHYSYGVNSTEKGDLSSESTVSRIRTEHFPLTLESARPSHTSQYLCASSTIGGGNTIYFGEGSWLTVV.

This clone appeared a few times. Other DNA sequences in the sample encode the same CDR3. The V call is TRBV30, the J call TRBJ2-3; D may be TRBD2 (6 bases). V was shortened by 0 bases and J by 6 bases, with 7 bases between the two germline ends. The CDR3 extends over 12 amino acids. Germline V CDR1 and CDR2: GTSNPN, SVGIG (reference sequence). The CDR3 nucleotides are TGTGCCTGGAGTGTAGGGAGGGATACGCAGTATTTT. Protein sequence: CAWSVGRDTQYF.

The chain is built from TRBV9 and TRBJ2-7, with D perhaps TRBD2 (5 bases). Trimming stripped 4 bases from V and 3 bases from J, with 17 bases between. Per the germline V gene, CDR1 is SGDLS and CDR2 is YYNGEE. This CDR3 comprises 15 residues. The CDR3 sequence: CASSPGSSSLYEQYF. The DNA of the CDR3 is TGTGCCAGCAGCCCTGGTTCTAGCAGCCTCTACGAGCAGTACTTC.

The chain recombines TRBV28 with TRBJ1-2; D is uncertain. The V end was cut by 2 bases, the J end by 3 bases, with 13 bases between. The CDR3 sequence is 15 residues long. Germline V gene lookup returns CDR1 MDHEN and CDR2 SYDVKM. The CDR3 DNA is TGTGCCAGCAGTTTAGTTATAGAAAGAGACTATGGCTACACCTTC. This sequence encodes CASSLVIERDYGYTF.

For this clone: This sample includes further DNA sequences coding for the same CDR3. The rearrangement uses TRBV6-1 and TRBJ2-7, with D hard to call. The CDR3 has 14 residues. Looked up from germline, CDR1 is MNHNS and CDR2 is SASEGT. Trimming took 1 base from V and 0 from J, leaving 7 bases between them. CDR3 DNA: TGTGCCAGCAGTGAAGAACCCCGCTCCTACGAGCAGTACTTC. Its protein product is CASSEEPRSYEQYF.

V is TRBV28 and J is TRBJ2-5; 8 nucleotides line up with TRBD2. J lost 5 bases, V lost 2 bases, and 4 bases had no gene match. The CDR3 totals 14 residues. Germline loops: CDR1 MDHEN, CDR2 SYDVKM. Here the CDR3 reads CASSLAGGWETQYF. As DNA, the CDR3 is TGTGCCAGCAGTTTAGCGGGAGGATGGGAGACCCAGTACTTC. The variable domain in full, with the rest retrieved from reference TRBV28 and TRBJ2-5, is DVKVTQSSRYLVKRTGEKVFLECVQDMDHENMFWYRQDPGLGLRLIYFSYDVKMKEKGDIPEGYSVSREKKERFSLILESASTNQTSMYLCASSLAGGWETQYFGPGTRLLVL.

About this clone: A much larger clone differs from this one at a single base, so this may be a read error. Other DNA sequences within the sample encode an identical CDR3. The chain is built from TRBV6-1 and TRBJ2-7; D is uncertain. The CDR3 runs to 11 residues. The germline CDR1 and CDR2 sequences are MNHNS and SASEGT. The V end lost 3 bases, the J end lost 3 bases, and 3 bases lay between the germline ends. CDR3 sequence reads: CASSDYYEQYF. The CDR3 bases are TGTGCCAGCAGTGATTACTACGAGCAGTACTTC.

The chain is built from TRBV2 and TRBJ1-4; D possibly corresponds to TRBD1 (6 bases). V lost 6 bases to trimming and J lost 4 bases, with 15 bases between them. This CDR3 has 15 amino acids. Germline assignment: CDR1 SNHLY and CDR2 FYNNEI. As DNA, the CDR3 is TGTGCCAGCAGAGCAGGGGTTAGGGGTAATGAAAAACTGTTTTTT. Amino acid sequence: CASRAGVRGNEKLFF.

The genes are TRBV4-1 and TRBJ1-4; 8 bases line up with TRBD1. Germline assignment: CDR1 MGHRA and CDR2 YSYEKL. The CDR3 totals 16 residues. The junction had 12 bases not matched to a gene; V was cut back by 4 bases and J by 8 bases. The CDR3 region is CASSPGGQGAWEKLFF. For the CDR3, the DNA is TGCGCCAGCAGCCCAGGCGGCCAGGGGGCTTGGGAAAAACTGTTTTTT.

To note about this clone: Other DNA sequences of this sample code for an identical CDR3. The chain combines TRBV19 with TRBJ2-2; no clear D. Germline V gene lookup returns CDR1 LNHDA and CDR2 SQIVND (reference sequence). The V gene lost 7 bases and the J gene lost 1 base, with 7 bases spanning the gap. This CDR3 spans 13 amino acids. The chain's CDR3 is CASTAENTGELFF. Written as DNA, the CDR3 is TGTGCCAGTACGGCAGAGAACACCGGGGAGCTGTTTTTT.

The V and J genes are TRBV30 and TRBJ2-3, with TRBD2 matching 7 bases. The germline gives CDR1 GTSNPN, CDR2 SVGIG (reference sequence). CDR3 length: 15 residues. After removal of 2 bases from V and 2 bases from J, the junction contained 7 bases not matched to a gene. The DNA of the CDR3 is TGTGCCTGGAGTACCTCCGGGACTAACACAGATACGCAGTATTTT. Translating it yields CAWSTSGTNTDTQYF.

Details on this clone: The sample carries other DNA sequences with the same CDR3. CDR3 coding DNA: TGTGCCAGCTCACCAGATAGGTTGAACACTGAAGCTTTCTTT. Protein sequence: CASSPDRLNTEAFF. This sequence joins TRBV18 and TRBJ1-1; D is unresolved. Deletions cut 2 bases from V and 0 bases from J, with 7 bases between. The V gene's germline CDR1 is KGHSH and CDR2 LQKENI. The CDR3 is 14 amino acids.

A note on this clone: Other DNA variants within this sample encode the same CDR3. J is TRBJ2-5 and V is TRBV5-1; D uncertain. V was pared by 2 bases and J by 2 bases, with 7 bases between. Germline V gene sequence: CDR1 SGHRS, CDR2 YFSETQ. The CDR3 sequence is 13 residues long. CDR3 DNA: TGCGCCAGCAGCTTAAACAGACAAGAGACCCAGTACTTC. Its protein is CASSLNRQETQYF.

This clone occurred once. The CDR3 region has the DNA TGTGCCACCGGGGGTCAGGGGCAGCCCCAGCATTTT. It translates to CATGGQGQPQHF. The chain couples TRBV27 to TRBJ1-5, with a tentative D call TRBD1 (6 bases). V was clipped by 10 bases and J by 7 bases, with 14 bases between them. The germline V gene has CDR1 MNHEY and CDR2 SMNVEV (reference sequence). This CDR3 is built from 12 residues.

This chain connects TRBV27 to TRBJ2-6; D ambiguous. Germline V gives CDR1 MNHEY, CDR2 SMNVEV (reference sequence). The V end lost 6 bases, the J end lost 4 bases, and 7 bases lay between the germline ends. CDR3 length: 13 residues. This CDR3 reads CASSIQGANVLTF. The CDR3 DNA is TGTGCCAGCAGCATCCAGGGGGCCAACGTCCTGACTTTC.

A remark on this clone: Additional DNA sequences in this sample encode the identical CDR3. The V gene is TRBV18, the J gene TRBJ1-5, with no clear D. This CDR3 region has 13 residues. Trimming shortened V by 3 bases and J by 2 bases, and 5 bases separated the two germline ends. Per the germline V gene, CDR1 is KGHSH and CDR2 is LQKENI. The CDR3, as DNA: TGTGCCAGCTCACCCGGGGGCAATCAGCCCCAGCATTTT. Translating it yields CASSPGGNQPQHF.

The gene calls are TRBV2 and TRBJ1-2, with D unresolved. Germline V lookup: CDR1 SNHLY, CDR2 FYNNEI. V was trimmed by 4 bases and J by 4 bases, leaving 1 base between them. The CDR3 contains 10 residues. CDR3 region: CASSGYGYTF. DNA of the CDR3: TGTGCCAGCAGTGGCTATGGCTACACCTTC. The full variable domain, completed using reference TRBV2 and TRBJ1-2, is EPEVTQTPSHQVTQMGQEVILRCVPISNHLYFYWYRQILGQKVEFLVSFYNNEISEKSEIFDDQFSVERPDGSNFTLKIRSTKLEDSAMYFCASSGYGYTFGSGTRLTVV.

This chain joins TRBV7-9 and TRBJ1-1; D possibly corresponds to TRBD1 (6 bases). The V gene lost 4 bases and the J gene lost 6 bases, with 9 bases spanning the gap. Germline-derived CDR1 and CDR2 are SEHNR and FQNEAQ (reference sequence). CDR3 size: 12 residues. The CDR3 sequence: CASSSGGPEAFF. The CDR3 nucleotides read TGTGCCAGCAGCTCCGGGGGGCCTGAAGCTTTCTTT. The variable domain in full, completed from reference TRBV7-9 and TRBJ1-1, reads DTGVSQNPRHKITKRGQNVTFRCDPISEHNRLYWYRQTLGQGPEFLTYFQNEAQLEKSRLLSDRFSAERPKGSFSTLEIQRTEQGDSAMYLCASSSGGPEAFFGQGTRLTVV.

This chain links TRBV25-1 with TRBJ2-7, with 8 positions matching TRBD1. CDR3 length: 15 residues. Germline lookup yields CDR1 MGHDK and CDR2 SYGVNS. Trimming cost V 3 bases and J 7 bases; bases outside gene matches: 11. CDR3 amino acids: CASSDPDRVLEEQYF. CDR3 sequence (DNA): TGTGCCAGCAGTGACCCGGACAGGGTTTTAGAGGAGCAGTACTTC.

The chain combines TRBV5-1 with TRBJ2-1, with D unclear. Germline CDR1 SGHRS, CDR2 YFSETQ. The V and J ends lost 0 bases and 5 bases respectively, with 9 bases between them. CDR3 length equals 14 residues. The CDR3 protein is CASSLVAENNEQFF. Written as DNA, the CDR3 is TGCGCCAGCAGCTTGGTTGCAGAAAACAATGAGCAGTTCTTC.

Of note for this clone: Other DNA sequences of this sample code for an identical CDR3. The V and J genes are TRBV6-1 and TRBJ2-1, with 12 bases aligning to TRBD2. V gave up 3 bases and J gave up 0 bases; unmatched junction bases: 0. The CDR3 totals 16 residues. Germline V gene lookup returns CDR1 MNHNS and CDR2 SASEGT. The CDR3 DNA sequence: TGTGCCAGCAGTGAGACTAGCGGGAGCTCCTACAATGAGCAGTTCTTC. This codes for CASSETSGSSYNEQFF.

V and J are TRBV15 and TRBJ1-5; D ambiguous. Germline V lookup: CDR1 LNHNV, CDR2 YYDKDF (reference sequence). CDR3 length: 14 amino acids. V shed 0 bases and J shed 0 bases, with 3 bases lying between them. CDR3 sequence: CATSRDHSNQPQHF. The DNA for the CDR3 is TGTGCCACCAGCAGAGATCATAGCAATCAGCCCCAGCATTTT.

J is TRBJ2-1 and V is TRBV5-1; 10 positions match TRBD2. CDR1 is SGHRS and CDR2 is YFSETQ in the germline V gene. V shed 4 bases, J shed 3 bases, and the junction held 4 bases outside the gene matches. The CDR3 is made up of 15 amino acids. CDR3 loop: CASSIASGGYNEQFF. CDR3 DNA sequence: TGCGCCAGCAGCATCGCTAGCGGGGGCTACAATGAGCAGTTCTTC.

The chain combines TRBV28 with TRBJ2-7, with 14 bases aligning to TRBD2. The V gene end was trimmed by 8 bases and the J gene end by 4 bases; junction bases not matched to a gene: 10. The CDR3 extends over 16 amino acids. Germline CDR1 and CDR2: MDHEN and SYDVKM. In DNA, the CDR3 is TGTGCCAGCCTGGGGTTCGGGACTAGCGGGAGTTACGAGCAGTACTTC. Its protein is CASLGFGTSGSYEQYF.